This T cell receptor (beta chain) appears in the sequencing data of a study of shared clonotypes between healthy human individuals. In the case of this clone: Its antigen is still unknown. This specimen includes other DNA sequences encoding the same CDR3.

Sequencing used immunoSEQ multiplex PCR; TCRdb keeps in-frame clones, though not all of them. The sample yields some 1,900,000 clones, about 95% seen once. Naive CD8 cells comprised CD45RO-negative, CCR7-positively selected cells, excluding terminally differentiated effector memory CD45RA+ cells. In germline, CDR1 is SGDLS, CDR2 YYNGEE. The CDR3 extends over 14 amino acids. V lost 0 bases and J 4 bases, leaving 11 bases between the germline ends. Findings of the study overall: Incompleteness in sorted-subset sequencing, despite large depth, was shown by rarefaction.

The chain links TRBV9 to TRBJ2-7; possibly TRBD1 for D (6 bases). Input material: naive CD8+ T cells sorted from blood. The sequence was collected from a young man in good health. CDR3 protein: CASSVGGQPYEQYF. In DNA, the CDR3 is TGTGCCAGCAGCGTAGGGGGACAACCATACGAGCAGTACTTC.